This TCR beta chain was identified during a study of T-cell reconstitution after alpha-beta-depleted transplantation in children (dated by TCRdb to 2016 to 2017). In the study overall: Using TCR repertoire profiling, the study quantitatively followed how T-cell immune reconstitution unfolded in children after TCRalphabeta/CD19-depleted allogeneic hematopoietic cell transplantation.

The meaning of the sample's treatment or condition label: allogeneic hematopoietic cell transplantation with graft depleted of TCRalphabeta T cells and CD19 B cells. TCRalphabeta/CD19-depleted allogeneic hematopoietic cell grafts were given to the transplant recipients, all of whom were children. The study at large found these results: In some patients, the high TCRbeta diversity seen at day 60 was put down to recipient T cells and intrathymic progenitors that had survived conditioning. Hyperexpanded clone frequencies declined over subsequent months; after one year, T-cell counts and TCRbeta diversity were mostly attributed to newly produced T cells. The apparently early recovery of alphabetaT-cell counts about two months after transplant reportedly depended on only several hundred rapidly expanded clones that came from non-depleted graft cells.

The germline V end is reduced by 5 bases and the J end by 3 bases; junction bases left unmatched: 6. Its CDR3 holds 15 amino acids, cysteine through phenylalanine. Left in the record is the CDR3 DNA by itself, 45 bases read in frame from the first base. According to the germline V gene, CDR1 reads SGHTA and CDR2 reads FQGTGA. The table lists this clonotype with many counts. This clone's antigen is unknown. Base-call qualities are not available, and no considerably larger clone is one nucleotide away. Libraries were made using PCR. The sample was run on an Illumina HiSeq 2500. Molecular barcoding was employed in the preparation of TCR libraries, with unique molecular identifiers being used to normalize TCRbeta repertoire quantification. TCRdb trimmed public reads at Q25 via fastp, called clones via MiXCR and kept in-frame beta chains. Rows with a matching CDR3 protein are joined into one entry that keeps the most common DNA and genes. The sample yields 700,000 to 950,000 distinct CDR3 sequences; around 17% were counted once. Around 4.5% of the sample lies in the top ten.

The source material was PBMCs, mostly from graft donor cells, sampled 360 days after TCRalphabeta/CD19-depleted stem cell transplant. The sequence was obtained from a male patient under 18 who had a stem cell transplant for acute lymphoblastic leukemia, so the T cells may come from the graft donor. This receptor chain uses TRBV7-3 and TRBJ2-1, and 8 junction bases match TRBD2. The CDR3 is CASSQAGEVYNEQFF. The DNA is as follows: TGTGCCAGCAGCCAAGCGGGAGAAGTCTACAATGAGCAGTTCTTC.